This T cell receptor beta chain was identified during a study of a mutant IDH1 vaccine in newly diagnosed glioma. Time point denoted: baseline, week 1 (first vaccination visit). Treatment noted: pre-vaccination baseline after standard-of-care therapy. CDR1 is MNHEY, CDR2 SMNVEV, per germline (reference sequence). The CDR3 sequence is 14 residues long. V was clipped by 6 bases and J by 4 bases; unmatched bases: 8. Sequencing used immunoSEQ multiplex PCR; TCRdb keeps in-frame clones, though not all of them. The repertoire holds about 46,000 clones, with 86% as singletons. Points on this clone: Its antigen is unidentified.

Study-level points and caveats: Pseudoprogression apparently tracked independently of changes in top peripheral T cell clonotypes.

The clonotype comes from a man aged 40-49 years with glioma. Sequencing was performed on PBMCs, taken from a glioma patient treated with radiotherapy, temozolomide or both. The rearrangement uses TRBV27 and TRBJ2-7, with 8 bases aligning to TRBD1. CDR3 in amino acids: CASSQGAGVYEQYF. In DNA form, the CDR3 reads TGTGCCAGCAGCCAGGGGGCAGGGGTTTACGAGCAGTACTTC.